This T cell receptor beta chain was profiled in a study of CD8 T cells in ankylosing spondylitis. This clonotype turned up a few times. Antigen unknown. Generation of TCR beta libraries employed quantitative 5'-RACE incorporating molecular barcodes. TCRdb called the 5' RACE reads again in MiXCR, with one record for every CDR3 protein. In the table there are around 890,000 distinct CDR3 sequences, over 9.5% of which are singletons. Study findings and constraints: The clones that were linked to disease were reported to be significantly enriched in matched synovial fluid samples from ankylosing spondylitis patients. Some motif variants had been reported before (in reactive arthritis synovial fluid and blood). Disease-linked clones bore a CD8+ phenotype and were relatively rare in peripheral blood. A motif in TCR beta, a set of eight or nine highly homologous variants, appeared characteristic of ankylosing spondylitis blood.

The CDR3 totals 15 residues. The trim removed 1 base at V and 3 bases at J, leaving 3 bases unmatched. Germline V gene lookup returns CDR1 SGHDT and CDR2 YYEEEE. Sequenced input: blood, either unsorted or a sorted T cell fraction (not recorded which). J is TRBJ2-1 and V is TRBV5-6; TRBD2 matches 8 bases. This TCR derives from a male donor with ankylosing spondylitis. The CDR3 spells CASSLRGGVYNEQFF. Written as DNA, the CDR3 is TGTGCCAGCAGCTTGCGGGGGGGCGTCTACAATGAGCAGTTCTTC. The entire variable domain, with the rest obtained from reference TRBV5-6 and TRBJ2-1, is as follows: DAGVTQSPTHLIKTRGQQVTLRCSPKSGHDTVSWYQQALGQGPQFIFQYYEEEERQRGNFPDRFSGHQFPNYSSELNVNALLLGDSALYLCASSLRGGVYNEQFFGPGTRLTVL.